These 23 T cell receptor beta chains were all obtained from the same sample, sequenced in a study of response to subunit inactivated influenza vaccine. Via MiXCR, TCRdb re-called the RT-PCR reads, giving one row per CDR3 protein. The table includes around 250,000 distinct CDR3 sequences, more than 9% detected once. The sample was non-naive T cells sorted from PBMCs, taken less than 15 days before vaccination. These receptors originate from a man aged 45 to 65 who received an inactivated influenza vaccine.

In its sample, this clonotype was seen a few times. The V call is TRBV20-1, the J call TRBJ2-2; the D call may be TRBD1 or TRBD2 (5 bases each). The CDR3 is 15 residues long. The germline CDR1 and CDR2 sequences are DFQATT and SNEGSKA (reference sequence). Trimming cost V 7 bases and J 4 bases, with 19 bases left between them. CDR3 nucleotides: TGCAGTGTACCGGGACCTAGGACTTCCACCGGGGAGCTGTTTTTT. This codes for CSVPGPRTSTGELFF.

The chain uses TRBV29-1 and TRBJ1-2; a possible D gene is TRBD1 (5 bases). This CDR3 has 12 residues. Germline V gives CDR1 SQVTM, CDR2 ANQGSEA. Trimming took 7 bases from V and 4 from J, leaving 13 bases between them. In nucleotides, the CDR3 is TGCAGCGGGTTCAGGGAGGTCTATGGCTACACCTTC. This codes for CSGFREVYGYTF.

This clonotype showed up just a few times. The chain joins TRBV7-8 to TRBJ2-3; 7 nucleotides agree with TRBD2. The junction had 8 bases not matched to a gene; V was cut back by 5 bases and J by 3 bases. CDR1 and CDR2 from the germline V gene are SGHVS and FQNEAQ. The CDR3 runs to 15 residues. The CDR3 reads CASSKLASGTDTQYF. For the CDR3, the DNA is TGTGCCAGCAGCAAACTAGCGTCGGGAACAGATACGCAGTATTTT.

V is TRBV2 and J is TRBJ2-7; 8 bases line up with TRBD2. CDR1 is SNHLY, CDR2 FYNNEI, per germline. With 0 bases clipped from V and 7 bases from J, the junction kept 8 bases outside the gene matches. The CDR3 spans 15 residues. In DNA, the CDR3 is TGTGCCAGCAGTGAAGCCCTGGGGACTAGGGGAGAGCAGTACTTC. Its protein product is CASSEALGTRGEQYF.

This clonotype was found a few times. The V and J genes are TRBV20-1 and TRBJ2-5; 8 nucleotides match TRBD1. V shed 4 bases, J shed 1 base, and the junction held 8 bases outside the gene matches. The CDR3 length is 15 residues. Per germline, CDR1 DFQATT and CDR2 SNEGSKA (reference sequence). The CDR3 region has the DNA TGCAGTGCTACCGACAGGGGTTTTTCCCAAGAGACCCAGTACTTC. It specifies CSATDRGFSQETQYF.

The rearrangement links TRBV7-2 to TRBJ2-7; D remains ambiguous. V was pared by 8 bases and J by 0 bases, with 14 bases between. Germline CDR1 reads SGHTA; CDR2 reads FQGNSA. The CDR3 loop spans 14 amino acids. CDR3 sequence: CASLQGPSSYEQYF. The CDR3 nucleotides read TGTGCCAGCCTCCAAGGACCGAGCTCCTACGAGCAGTACTTC.

In its sample, this clonotype was seen many times. The rearrangement uses TRBV10-3 and TRBJ2-3; 16 bases match TRBD2. This CDR3 contains 17 residues. V was clipped by 10 bases and J by 4 bases; unmatched bases: 11. Germline V lookup: CDR1 ENHRY, CDR2 SYGVKD. CDR3 in amino acids: CATTGTSGGALSDTQYF. CDR3 nucleotides: TGTGCCACGACCGGGACTAGCGGGGGGGCCCTATCAGATACGCAGTATTTT.

In this sample, this clonotype turned up a few times. The genes are TRBV3-1 and TRBJ2-2; 12 positions agree with TRBD2. This CDR3 has 21 residues. CDR1 is LGHDT and CDR2 is YNNKEL in the germline V gene (reference sequence). The junction had 15 bases not matched to a gene; V was cut back by 4 bases and J by 0 bases. The CDR3 region has the DNA TGTGCCAGCAGCCGCCTGACCCTCAAAACTAGCGGGGGGCCGAACACCGGGGAGCTGTTTTTT. Protein sequence: CASSRLTLKTSGGPNTGELFF.

There are many counts of this clonotype. This rearrangement joins TRBV20-1 to TRBJ2-7, with 9 bases fitting TRBD1. The junction had 5 bases not matched to a gene; V was cut back by 1 base and J by 4 bases. This CDR3 spans 14 amino acids. From germline, CDR1 is DFQATT and CDR2 SNEGSKA (reference sequence). CDR3 region: CSARVGTGLYEQYF. The CDR3 DNA sequence: TGCAGTGCTAGAGTGGGGACAGGGTTATACGAGCAGTACTTC.

J is TRBJ2-1 and V is TRBV3-1; D is ambiguous. This CDR3 has 16 amino acids. CDR1 LGHDT and CDR2 YNNKEL come from the germline V gene (reference sequence). The V gene lost 0 bases and the J gene lost 3 bases, with 12 bases spanning the gap. The CDR3 DNA is TGTGCCAGCAGCCAAGATGTCTTGTCCCTCTACAATGAGCAGTTCTTC. This gives the protein CASSQDVLSLYNEQFF.

The CDR3 reads CASRPGGARNNEQFF. CDR3 bases: TGTGCCAGCAGACCCGGCGGGGCCAGGAACAATGAGCAGTTCTTC. The chain uses TRBV28 and TRBJ2-1; tentatively, D is TRBD2 (6 bases). CDR3 length: 15 residues. The germline CDR1 and CDR2 sequences are MDHEN and SYDVKM. With 6 bases removed from V and 5 bases from J, the gap between germline ends came to 17 bases.

This clonotype was seen a few times. J is TRBJ1-4 and V is TRBV20-1; a weak D match, TRBD1 (6 bases). The CDR3 contains 13 residues. From germline, CDR1 is DFQATT and CDR2 SNEGSKA (reference sequence). V lost 1 base and J 7 bases, leaving 10 bases between the germline ends. CDR3 nucleotide sequence: TGCAGTGCTAGAGCCCAGGGGAGTGAAAAACTGTTTTTT. Translation gives CSARAQGSEKLFF.

This clonotype was counted many times. The CDR3 region is CSARDLSGNYEQYF. Written as DNA, the CDR3 is TGCAGTGCTAGAGATCTTAGCGGGAACTACGAGCAGTACTTC. The chain carries TRBV20-1 and TRBJ2-7; TRBD2 aligns across 8 bases. Germline V lookup: CDR1 DFQATT, CDR2 SNEGSKA (reference sequence). The CDR3 spans 14 residues. V trimming: 0 bases; J trimming: 3 bases; junction bases outside the gene matches: 4.

The CDR3 is CASSEMPGTEAFF. The CDR3 bases are TGTGCCAGCAGTGAAATGCCGGGCACTGAAGCTTTCTTT. The gene calls are TRBV6-1 and TRBJ1-1; D uncertain. The CDR3 is 13 amino acids. Germline V gene sequence: CDR1 MNHNS, CDR2 SASEGT. The V end lost 2 bases, the J end lost 4 bases, and 8 bases lay between the germline ends.

This clonotype was counted between two and nine times. The chain has TRBV7-2 and TRBJ2-2; D is possibly TRBD1 (6 bases). Trimming left V 6 bases short and J 7 bases short, with 18 bases between. The CDR3 sequence is 15 residues long. CDR1 SGHTA and CDR2 FQGNSA come from the germline V gene. CDR3 region: CASSSALKGVGELFF. CDR3 nucleotides: TGTGCCAGCAGTAGCGCCCTCAAGGGGGTCGGGGAGCTGTTTTTT.

V usage is TRBV3-1 and J usage is TRBJ2-2; TRBD2 might be the D (6 bases). CDR1 and CDR2 (germline): LGHDT, YNNKEL (reference sequence). The CDR3 spans 15 residues. V was shortened by 2 bases and J by 7 bases, with 14 bases between the two germline ends. CDR3 loop: CASSQSGTPHGELFF. CDR3 DNA: TGTGCCAGCAGCCAATCCGGGACTCCTCACGGGGAGCTGTTTTTT.

Only a few counts were recorded for this clonotype. The rearrangement links TRBV20-1 to TRBJ2-7; D possibly corresponds to TRBD1 (5 bases). The CDR3 length is 12 residues. V was shortened by 6 bases and J by 3 bases, with 12 bases between the two germline ends. Germline V gene lookup returns CDR1 DFQATT and CDR2 SNEGSKA (reference sequence). The chain's CDR3 is CSAHDRGYEQYF. DNA for the CDR3: TGCAGTGCCCACGACAGAGGCTACGAGCAGTACTTC.

The V gene is TRBV4-2, the J gene TRBJ2-6; 13 positions agree with TRBD2. J lost 0 bases, V lost 4 bases, and 6 bases had no gene match. This CDR3 region has 19 residues. Germline CDR1 LGHNA, CDR2 YNFKEQ. CDR3 sequence reads: CASSRRGLAGASGANVLTF. Here the CDR3 DNA reads TGTGCCAGCAGCCGCCGCGGACTAGCGGGGGCCTCTGGGGCCAACGTCCTGACTTTC.

The rearrangement joins TRBV28 to TRBJ1-6; 7 nucleotides match TRBD1. The J segment lost 10 bases and the V segment lost 8 bases, leaving 11 bases of the junction unmatched. The CDR3 totals 14 residues. Germline V gives CDR1 MDHEN, CDR2 SYDVKM. The chain's CDR3 is CASESTGLNSPLHF. Written as DNA, the CDR3 is TGTGCCAGCGAATCGACAGGGTTAAACTCACCCCTCCACTTT. The variable domain in full, with the rest retrieved from reference TRBV28 and TRBJ1-6, is DVKVTQSSRYLVKRTGEKVFLECVQDMDHENMFWYRQDPGLGLRLIYFSYDVKMKEKGDIPEGYSVSREKKERFSLILESASTNQTSMYLCASESTGLNSPLHFGNGTRLTVT.

This clonotype was counted many times. This chain uses TRBV12-3 or TRBV12-4 with TRBJ2-7, with D unresolved. The CDR3 contains 13 residues. Trimming shortened V by 2 bases and J by 3 bases, and 8 bases separated the two germline ends. The CDR3 spells CASSLSPNYEQYF. CDR3 nucleotides: TGTGCCAGCAGTTTATCCCCTAACTACGAGCAGTACTTC.

The gene calls are TRBV28 and TRBJ2-3; 9 positions agree with TRBD1. The CDR3 is made up of 18 amino acids. Germline V lookup: CDR1 MDHEN, CDR2 SYDVKM. V was clipped by 5 bases and J by 5 bases; unmatched bases: 17. The DNA for the CDR3 is TGTGCCAGCAGTCCTTACGCCGGGACAGGGTTTTTTCAAGATACGCAGTATTTT. Translation gives CASSPYAGTGFFQDTQYF.

This clonotype appeared a few times. J is TRBJ1-5 and V is TRBV20-1, with 9 bases matching TRBD1. The germline gives CDR1 DFQATT, CDR2 SNEGSKA (reference sequence). The V and J ends lost 6 bases and 5 bases, in that order; junction bases with no gene match: 5. This CDR3 is built from 13 residues. CDR3 nucleotide sequence: TGCAGTGCGGGGACAGGGAACGATCAGCCCCAGCATTTT. Encoded protein: CSAGTGNDQPQHF.

This clonotype occurred a few times. The gene calls are TRBV4-2 and TRBJ2-2; maybe TRBD1 (6 bases). V was trimmed by 3 bases and J by 6 bases, leaving 14 bases between them. CDR1 LGHNA and CDR2 YNFKEQ come from the germline V gene. The CDR3 has 15 residues. The chain's CDR3 is CASSHGTYQAGELFF. As DNA, the CDR3 is TGTGCCAGCAGCCACGGGACATACCAGGCCGGGGAGCTGTTTTTT.